This T cell receptor beta chain was recorded in a study of early T cells in non-severe SARS-CoV-2 infection (TCRdb year 2021). General notes on the study: Bulk RNA from unsorted whole blood was used for TCR sequencing, so alpha and beta chains could not be paired. The study at large found these results: VDJdb matching was skewed toward anti-spike CD8 responses, so virus-specific expansions were likely underestimated and private and CD4 specificities were missed.

This clonotype was recorded at least ten times. The specificity of this receptor is unknown. Base qualities are not recorded, but no much larger clone differs from it by a single base. The study was a case-control design nested within a healthcare worker cohort in London, UK, with weekly nasopharyngeal swab PCR tests and blood sampling. Healthcare workers were recruited between 23 and 31 March 2020, during the week of the UK lockdown, and were followed weekly for up to roughly 15 weeks. V and J lose 2 bases and 6 bases, and a span of 23 bases separates them. The CDR3 holds 17 amino acids from the cysteine to the phenylalanine. Only the CDR3 DNA is retained, 51 bases long and in frame from the first base. Looking up the germline V gene yields CDR1 SGHRS and CDR2 YFSETQ. Library construction relied on 5' RACE. Sequencing took place on a NextSeq 500. The TCR library protocol attached unique molecular identifiers to individual cDNA molecules to correct for sequencing error and PCR bias. TCR alpha and beta chains were both sequenced, and the abundances of alpha and beta sequences in each sample were closely correlated with each other. The paper's processing steps were these. Decombinator V4 was used to annotate TCR sequences for V gene, J gene and CDR3. TCRs were defined as expanded if a significant change between any two time points was detected under a Poisson model with p below 0.0001. Abundances of TCRs were expressed as counts per million after normalisation to the total number of TCRs sequenced in each sample. TRAV1-2 paired with TRAJ12, TRAJ20 or TRAJ33 defined MAIT TCRs, while TRAV10 paired with TRAJ18 defined iNKT TCRs. A search of VDJdb, accessed on 1 November 2021, was run for TCRs annotated to CMV, EBV and SARS-CoV-2, with TCRs annotated for multiple antigens excluded. TCRdb reprocessing: public reads trimmed at Q25 with fastp, clones called with MiXCR, in-frame beta chains kept. Each CDR3 protein gets just one entry, which takes the most common genes and DNA from the rows behind it. TCRdb, not the authors, supplied the V and J calls. The sample has about 39,000 distinct CDR3 sequences on record, around 6.9% of them singletons. The ten largest clones take up roughly 4.7% of the sample.

The rearrangement combines TRBV5-1 with TRBJ1-2; the D gene lacks a confident call. This TCR derives from an adult who was a healthcare worker with PCR-confirmed SARS-CoV-2 infection or an uninfected control (not recorded which). Source material: whole blood. The CDR3 sequence is CASSFPLGESASHGYTF. The sequenced DNA is TGCGCCAGCAGCTTTCCCCTCGGGGAGAGCGCGTCGCATGGCTACACCTTC.